This T cell receptor beta chain appears in the sequencing data of a study of T cell changes during pregnancy in multiple sclerosis. Libraries were prepared by immunoSEQ multiplex PCR; TCRdb keeps only in-frame clonotypes and omits some of them. The sample comprises tens of thousands of clones, just under 95% of which are singletons, and 0.65% to 0.95% rests with the top ten. From germline, CDR1 is KGHSH and CDR2 LQKENI. With 3 bases clipped from V and 6 bases from J, the junction kept 8 bases outside the gene matches. The CDR3 is 15 residues long. This clone was picked up one time. The chain combines TRBV18 with TRBJ2-3; 8 bases agree with TRBD1. The sequence was collected from a female donor in good health, enrolled as a control in a pregnancy study. Sequencing used peripheral blood, obtained in the second trimester of pregnancy. CDR3 bases: TGTGCCAGCTCACCGGGGCAGGGGGCGTATGATACGCAGTATTTT. Translated, it gives CASSPGQGAYDTQYF.